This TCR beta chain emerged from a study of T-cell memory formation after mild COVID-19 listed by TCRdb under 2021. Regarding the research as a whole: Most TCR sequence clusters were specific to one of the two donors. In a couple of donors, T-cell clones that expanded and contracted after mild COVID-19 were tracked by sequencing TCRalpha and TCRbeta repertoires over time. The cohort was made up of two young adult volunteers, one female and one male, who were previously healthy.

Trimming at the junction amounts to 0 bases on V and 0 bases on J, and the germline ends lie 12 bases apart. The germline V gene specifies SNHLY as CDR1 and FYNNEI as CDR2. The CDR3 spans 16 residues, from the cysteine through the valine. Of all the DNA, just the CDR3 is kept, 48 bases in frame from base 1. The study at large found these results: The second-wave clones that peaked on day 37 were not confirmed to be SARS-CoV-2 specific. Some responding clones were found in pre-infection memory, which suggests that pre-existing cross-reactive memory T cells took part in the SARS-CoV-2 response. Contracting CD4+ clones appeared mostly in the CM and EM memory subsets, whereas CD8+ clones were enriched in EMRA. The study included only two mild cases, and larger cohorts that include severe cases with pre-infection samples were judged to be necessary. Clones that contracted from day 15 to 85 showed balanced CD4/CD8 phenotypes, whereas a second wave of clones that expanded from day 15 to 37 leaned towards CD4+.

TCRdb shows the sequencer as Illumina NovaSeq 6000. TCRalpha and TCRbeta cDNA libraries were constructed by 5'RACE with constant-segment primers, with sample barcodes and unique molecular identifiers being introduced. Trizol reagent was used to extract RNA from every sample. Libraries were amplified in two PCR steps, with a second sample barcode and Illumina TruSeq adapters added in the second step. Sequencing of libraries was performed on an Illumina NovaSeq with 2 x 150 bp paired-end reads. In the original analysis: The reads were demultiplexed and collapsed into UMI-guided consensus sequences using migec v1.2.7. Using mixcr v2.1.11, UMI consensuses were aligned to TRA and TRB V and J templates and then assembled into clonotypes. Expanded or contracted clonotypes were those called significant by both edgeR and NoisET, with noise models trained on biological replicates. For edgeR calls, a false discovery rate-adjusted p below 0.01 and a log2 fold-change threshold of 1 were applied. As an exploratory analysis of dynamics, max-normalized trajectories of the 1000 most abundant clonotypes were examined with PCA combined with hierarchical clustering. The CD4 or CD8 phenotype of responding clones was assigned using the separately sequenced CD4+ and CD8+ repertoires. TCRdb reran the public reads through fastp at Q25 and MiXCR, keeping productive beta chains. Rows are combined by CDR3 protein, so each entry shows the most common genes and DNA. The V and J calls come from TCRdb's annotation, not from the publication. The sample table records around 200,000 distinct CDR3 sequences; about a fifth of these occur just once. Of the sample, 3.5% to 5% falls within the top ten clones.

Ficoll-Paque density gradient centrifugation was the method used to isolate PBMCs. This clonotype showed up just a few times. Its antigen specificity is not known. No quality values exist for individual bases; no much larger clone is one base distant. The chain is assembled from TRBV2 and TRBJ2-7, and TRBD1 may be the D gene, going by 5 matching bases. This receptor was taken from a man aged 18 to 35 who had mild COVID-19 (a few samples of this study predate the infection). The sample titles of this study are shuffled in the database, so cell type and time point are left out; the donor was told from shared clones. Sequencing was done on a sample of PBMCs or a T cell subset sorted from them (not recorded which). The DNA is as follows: TGTGCCAGCAGTGAAGCCCGGACATACTTCTCCTACGAGCAGTACGTC. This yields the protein CASSEARTYFSYEQYV.